Below, one TCR beta chain is given with its context. Here immunoSEQ multiplex PCR was the method, and the copy in TCRdb shows in-frame clones only, minus some. The sample contains around 320,000 clones, around 87% of which appear only once. This sample is part of a study of shared clonotypes between healthy human individuals. Germline V gives CDR1 LNHNV, CDR2 YYDKDF (reference sequence). V lost 2 bases and J 6 bases, leaving 17 bases between the germline ends. The CDR3 is 16 residues long. The material sequenced was memory CD8+ T cells sorted from blood. Sample subset: CD45RO+ cells pooled with CCR7-negative TemRA cells. The TCR sequence derives from a man in his late teens or twenties in good health. The rearrangement uses TRBV15 and TRBJ2-1; the D gene is possibly TRBD1 (5 bases). The CDR3 DNA reads as TGTGCCACCAGCAGATTGACAGACACCCCGGTCAATGAGCAGTTCTTC. It yields the protein CATSRLTDTPVNEQFF. Using reference TRBV15 and TRBJ2-1 for the parts outside the CDR3, the full variable domain is DAMVIQNPRYQVTQFGKPVTLSCSQTLNHNVMYWYQQKSSQAPKLLFHYYDKDFNNEADTPDNFQSRRPNTSFCFLDIRSPGLGDTAMYLCATSRLTDTPVNEQFFGPGTRLTVL.